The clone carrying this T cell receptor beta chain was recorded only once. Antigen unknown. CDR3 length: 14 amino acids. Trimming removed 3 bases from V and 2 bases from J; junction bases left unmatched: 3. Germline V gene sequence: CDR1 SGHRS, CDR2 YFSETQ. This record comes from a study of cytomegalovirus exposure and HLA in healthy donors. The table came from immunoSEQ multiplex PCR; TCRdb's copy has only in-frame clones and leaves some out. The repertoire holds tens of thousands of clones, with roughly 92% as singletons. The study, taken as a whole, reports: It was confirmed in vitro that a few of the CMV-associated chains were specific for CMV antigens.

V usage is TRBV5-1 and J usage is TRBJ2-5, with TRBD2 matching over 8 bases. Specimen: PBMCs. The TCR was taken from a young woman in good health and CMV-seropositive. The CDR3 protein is CASSYGGGQETQYF. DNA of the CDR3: TGCGCCAGCAGCTACGGGGGGGGACAAGAGACCCAGTACTTC. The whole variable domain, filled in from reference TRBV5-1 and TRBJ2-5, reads KAGVTQTPRYLIKTRGQQVTLSCSPISGHRSVSWYQQTPGQGLQFLFEYFSETQRNKGNFPGRFSGRQFSNSRSEMNVSTLELGDSALYLCASSYGGGQETQYFGPGTRLLVL.